This T cell receptor beta chain was recorded in a study of cytomegalovirus exposure and HLA in healthy donors. Amplification used 60 Vbeta primers and 13 Jbeta primers. Generated by immunoSEQ multiplex PCR, the TCRdb table keeps only in-frame clones and is missing some. The table lists about 130,000 clones, 70% to 85% of them singletons, with around 3% in the top ten. With respect to this clone: Its matching antigen is unknown.

Notes on the study in general: In vitro, three CMV-associated chains proved specific for CMV antigens. Prior analysis indicated that the majority of TCR beta V segments exhibited productivity approximately 87% or approximately 30% of the time.

This CDR3 region has 16 residues. Trimming took 4 bases from V and 7 from J; bases not matched to a gene: 7. Germline V gives CDR1 MNHNY, CDR2 SVGAGI (reference sequence). The sample consisted of PBMCs. The receptor was derived from a woman under 30 in good health and CMV-seropositive. The chain has TRBV6-6 and TRBJ2-1; 13 nucleotides line up with TRBD2. The DNA for the CDR3 is TGTGCCAGCAGTTTCGAACTAGCGGGGGGGCGGAATGAGCAGTTCTTC. This translates into CASSFELAGGRNEQFF.